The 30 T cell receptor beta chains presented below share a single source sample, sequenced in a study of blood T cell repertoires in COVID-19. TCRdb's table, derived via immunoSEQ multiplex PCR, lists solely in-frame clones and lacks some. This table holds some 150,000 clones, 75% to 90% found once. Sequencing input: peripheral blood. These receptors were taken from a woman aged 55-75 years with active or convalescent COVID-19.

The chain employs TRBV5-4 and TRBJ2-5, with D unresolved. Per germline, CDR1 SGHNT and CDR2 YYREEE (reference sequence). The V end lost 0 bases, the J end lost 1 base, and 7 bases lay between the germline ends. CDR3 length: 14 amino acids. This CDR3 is CASSLVTTQETQYF. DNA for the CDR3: TGTGCCAGCAGCTTGGTAACAACCCAAGAGACCCAGTACTTC.

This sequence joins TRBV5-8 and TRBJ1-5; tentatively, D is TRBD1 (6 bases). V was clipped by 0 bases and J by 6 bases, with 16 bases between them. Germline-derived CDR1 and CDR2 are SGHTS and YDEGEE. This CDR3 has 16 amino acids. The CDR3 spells CASSLVPVGASQPQHF. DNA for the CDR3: TGTGCCAGCAGCTTGGTCCCCGTGGGGGCGAGTCAGCCCCAGCATTTT.

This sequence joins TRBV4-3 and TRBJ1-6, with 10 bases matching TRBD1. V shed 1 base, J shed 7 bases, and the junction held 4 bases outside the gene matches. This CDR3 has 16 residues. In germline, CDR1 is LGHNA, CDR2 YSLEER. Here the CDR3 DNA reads TGCGCCAGCAGCCAAGGGGAGACAGGGGGCAATTCACCCCTCCACTTT. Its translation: CASSQGETGGNSPLHF.

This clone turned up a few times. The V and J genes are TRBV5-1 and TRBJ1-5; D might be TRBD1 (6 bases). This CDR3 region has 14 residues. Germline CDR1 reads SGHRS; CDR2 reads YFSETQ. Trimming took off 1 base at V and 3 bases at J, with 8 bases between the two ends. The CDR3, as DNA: TGCGCCAGCAGCTTGACAGGGAACAATCAGCCCCAGCATTTT. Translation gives CASSLTGNNQPQHF.

CDR3 protein: CASNQEGSSYNEQFF. CDR3 bases: TGTGCCAGCAACCAGGAGGGGAGTTCCTACAATGAGCAGTTCTTC. The rearrangement uses TRBV11-2 and TRBJ2-1; TRBD2 is a possible D gene (6 bases). Per the germline V gene, CDR1 is SGHAT and CDR2 is FQNNGV. V lost 7 bases and J 1 base, leaving 14 bases between the germline ends. The CDR3 is 15 residues long. Looking up the rest from reference TRBV11-2 and TRBJ2-1 gives the full variable domain: EAGVAQSPRYKIIEKRQSVAFWCNPISGHATLYWYQQILGQGPKLLIQFQNNGVVDDSQLPKDRFSAERLKGVDSTLKIQPAKLEDSAVYLCASNQEGSSYNEQFFGPGTRLTVL.

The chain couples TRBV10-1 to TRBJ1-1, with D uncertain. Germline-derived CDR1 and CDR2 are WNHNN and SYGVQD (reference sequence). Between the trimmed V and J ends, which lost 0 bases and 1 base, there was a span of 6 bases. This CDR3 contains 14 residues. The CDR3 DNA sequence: TGCGCCAGCAGTGAGTCGTCCGGGAACACTGAAGCTTTCTTT. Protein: CASSESSGNTEAFF.

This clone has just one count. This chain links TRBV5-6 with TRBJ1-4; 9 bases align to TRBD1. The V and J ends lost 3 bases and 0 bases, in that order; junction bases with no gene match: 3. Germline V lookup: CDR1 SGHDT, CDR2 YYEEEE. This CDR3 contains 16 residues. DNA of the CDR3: TGTGCCAGCAGCTCCGACAGGGGGGCAACTAATGAAAAACTGTTTTTT. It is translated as CASSSDRGATNEKLFF.

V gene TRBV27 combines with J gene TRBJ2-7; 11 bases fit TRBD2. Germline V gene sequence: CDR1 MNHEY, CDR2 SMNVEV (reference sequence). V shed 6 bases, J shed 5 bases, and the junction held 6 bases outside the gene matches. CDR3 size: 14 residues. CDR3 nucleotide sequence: TGTGCCAGCAGAGTAGCGGGGGGGATCCACGAGCAGTACTTC. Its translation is CASRVAGGIHEQYF.

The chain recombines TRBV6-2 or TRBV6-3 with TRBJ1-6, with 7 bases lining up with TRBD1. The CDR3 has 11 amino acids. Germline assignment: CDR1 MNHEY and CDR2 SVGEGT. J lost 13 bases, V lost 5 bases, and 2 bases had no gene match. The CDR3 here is CASSQGGPLHF. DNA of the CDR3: TGTGCCAGCAGTCAGGGGGGCCCCCTCCACTTT.

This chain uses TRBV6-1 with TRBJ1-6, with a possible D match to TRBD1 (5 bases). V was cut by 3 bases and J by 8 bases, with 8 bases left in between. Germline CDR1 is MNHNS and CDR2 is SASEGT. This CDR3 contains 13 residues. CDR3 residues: CASSDETDSPLHF. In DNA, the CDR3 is TGTGCCAGCAGTGACGAGACAGATTCACCCCTCCACTTT.

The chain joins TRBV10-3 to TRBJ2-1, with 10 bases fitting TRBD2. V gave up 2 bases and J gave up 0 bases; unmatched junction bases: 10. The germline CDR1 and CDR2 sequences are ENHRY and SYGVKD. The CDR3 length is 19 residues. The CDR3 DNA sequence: TGTGCCATCAGTGAGGCGCTAGCGGGGGCCTGGAGCTCCTACAATGAGCAGTTCTTC. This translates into CAISEALAGAWSSYNEQFF.

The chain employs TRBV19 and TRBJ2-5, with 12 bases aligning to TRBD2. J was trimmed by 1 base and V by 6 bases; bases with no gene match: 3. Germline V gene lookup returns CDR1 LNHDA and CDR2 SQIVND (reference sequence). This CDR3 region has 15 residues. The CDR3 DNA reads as TGTGCCAGTAGAAGACTAGCGGGGGCCCAAGAGACCCAGTACTTC. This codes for CASRRLAGAQETQYF.

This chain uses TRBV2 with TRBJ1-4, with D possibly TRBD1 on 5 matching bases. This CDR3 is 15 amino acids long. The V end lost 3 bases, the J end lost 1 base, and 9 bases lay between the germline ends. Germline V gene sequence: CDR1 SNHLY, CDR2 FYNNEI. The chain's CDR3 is CASSETTVTNEKLFF. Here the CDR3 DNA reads TGTGCCAGCAGTGAGACGACAGTAACTAATGAAAAACTGTTTTTT.

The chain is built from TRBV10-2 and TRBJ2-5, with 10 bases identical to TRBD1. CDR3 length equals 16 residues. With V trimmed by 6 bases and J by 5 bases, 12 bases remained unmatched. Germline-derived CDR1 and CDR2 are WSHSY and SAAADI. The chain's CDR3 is CASRNSGTGVRETQYF. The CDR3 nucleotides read TGCGCCAGCAGGAACTCCGGGACAGGGGTGAGGGAGACCCAGTACTTC.

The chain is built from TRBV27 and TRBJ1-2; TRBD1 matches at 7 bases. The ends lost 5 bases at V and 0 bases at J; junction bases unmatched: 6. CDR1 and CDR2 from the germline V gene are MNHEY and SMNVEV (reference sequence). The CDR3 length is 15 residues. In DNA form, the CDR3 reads TGTGCCAGCAGTCCCCTGGGACAGTCTAACTATGGCTACACCTTC. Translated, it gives CASSPLGQSNYGYTF.

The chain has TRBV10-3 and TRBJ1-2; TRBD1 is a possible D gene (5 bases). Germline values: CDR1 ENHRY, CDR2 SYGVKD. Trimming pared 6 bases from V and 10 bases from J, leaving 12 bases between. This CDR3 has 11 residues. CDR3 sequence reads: CAIRDKSIYTF. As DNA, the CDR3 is TGTGCCATCAGGGACAAGAGCATCTACACCTTC.

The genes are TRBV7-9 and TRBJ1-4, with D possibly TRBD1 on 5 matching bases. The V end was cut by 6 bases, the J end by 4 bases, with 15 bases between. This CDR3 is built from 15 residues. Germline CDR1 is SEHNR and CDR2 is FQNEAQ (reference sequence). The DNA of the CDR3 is TGTGCCAGCAGTCCCGAAGGGGCTAGTAATGAAAAACTGTTTTTT. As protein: CASSPEGASNEKLFF.

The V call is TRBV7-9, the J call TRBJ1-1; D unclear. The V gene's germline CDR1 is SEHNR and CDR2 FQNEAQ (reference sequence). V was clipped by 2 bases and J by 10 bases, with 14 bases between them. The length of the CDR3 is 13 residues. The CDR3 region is CASSLNVEGAAFF. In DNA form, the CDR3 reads TGTGCCAGCAGCTTAAATGTAGAGGGTGCAGCTTTCTTT.

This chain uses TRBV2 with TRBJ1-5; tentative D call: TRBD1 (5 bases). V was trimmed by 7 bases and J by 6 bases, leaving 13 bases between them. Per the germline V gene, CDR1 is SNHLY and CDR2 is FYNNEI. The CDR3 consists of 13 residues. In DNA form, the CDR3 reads TGTGCCAGCACCGTCAGGGCTGGTCAGCCCCAGCATTTT. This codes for CASTVRAGQPQHF.

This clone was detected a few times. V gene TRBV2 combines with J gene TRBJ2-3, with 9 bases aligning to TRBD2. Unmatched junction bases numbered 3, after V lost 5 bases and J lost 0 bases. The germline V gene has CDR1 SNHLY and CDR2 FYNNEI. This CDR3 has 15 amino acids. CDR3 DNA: TGTGCCAGCAGTCCTAGCGGGGTGAGCACAGATACGCAGTATTTT. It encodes CASSPSGVSTDTQYF.

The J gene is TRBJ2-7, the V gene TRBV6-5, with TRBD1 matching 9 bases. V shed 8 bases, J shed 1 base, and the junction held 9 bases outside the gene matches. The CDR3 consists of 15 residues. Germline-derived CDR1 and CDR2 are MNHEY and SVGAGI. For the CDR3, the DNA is TGTGCCAGCGGTCGGACCGGGACAGGGTCCTACGAGCAGTACTTC. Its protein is CASGRTGTGSYEQYF.

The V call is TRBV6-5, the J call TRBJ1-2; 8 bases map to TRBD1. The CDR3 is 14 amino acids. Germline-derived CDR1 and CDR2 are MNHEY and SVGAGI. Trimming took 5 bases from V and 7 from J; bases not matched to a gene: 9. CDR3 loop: CASSRPTGEGGYTF. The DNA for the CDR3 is TGTGCCAGCAGTCGTCCGACAGGGGAGGGTGGCTACACCTTC.

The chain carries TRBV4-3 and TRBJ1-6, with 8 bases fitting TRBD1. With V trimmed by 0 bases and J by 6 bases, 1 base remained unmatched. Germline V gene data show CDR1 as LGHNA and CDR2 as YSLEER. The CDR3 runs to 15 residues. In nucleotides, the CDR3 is TGCGCCAGCAGCCAAGATCAGGGGGCTAATTCACCCCTCCACTTT. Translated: CASSQDQGANSPLHF.

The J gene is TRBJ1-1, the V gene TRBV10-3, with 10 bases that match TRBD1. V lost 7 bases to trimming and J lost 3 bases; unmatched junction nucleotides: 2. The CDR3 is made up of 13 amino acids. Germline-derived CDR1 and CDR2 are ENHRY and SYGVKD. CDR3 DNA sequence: TGTGCCATCAACGGACAGGGGGACACTGAAGCTTTCTTT. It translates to CAINGQGDTEAFF.

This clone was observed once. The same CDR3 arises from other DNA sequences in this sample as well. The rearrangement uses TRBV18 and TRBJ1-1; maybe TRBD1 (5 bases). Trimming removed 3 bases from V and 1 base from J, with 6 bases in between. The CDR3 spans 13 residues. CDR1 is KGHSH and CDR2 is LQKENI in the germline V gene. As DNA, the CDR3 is TGTGCCAGCTCACCCGGACAGAACACTGAAGCTTTCTTT. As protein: CASSPGQNTEAFF.

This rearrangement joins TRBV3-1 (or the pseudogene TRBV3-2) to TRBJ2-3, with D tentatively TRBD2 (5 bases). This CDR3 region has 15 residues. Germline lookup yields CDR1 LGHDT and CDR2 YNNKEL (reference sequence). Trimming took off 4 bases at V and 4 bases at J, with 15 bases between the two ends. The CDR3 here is CASSPQTTNSDTQYF. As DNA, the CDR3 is TGTGCCAGCAGCCCTCAGACTACGAACTCAGATACGCAGTATTTT.

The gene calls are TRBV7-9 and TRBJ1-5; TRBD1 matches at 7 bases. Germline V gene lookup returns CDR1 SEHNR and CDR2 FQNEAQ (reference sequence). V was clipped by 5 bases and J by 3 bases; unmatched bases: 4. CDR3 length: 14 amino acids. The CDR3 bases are TGTGCCAGCAGCCGGGACAGCCACAATCAGCCCCAGCATTTT. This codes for CASSRDSHNQPQHF. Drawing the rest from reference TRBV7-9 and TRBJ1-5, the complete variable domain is DTGVSQNPRHKITKRGQNVTFRCDPISEHNRLYWYRQTLGQGPEFLTYFQNEAQLEKSRLLSDRFSAERPKGSFSTLEIQRTEQGDSAMYLCASSRDSHNQPQHFGDGTRLSIL.

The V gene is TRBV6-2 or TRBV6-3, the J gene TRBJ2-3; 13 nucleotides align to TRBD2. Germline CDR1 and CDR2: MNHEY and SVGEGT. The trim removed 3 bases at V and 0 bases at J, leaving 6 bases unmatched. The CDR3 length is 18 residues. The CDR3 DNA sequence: TGTGCCAGCAGTTATCGGGGACTAGCGGGGTGGAGCACAGATACGCAGTATTTT. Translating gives CASSYRGLAGWSTDTQYF.

CDR3 bases: TGTGCCAGCTCACCACCCAACGGACAGGGGGCAGGTGAGCAGTTCTTC. Protein sequence: CASSPPNGQGAGEQFF. The rearrangement links TRBV18 to TRBJ2-1; 11 nucleotides agree with TRBD1. CDR1 KGHSH and CDR2 LQKENI come from the germline V gene. V shed 0 bases, J shed 9 bases, and the junction held 7 bases outside the gene matches. The CDR3 has 16 amino acids.

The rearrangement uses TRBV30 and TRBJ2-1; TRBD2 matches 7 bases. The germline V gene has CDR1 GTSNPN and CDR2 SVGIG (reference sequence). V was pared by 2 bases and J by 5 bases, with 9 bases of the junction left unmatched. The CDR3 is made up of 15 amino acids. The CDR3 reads CAWSPDWRGNNEQFF. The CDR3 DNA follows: TGTGCCTGGAGTCCCGATTGGCGGGGGAACAATGAGCAGTTCTTC. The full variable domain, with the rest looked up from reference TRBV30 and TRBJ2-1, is SQTIHQWPATLVQPVGSPLSLECTVEGTSNPNLYWYRQAAGRGLQLLFYSVGIGQISSEVPQNLSASRPQDRQFILSSKKLLLSDSGFYLCAWSPDWRGNNEQFFGPGTRLTVL.